This passage covers 20 T cell receptor beta chains from one sample sequenced in a study of regulatory T cells in long-lasting Graves disease. Library construction for TCR beta used iRepertoire HTBI primers and Arm-PCR of CDR3 regions. TCRdb independently ran MiXCR on the multiplex PCR reads; one entry per CDR3 protein. This repertoire shows about 420,000 distinct CDR3 sequences, roughly 17% found once; its top ten account for 20% to 25%. Regarding time point: newly diagnosed GD, antithyroid drugs for less than 3 months. RNA extracted from PBMCs served as the sequencing template. Another study also made use of these data, one on T cells in Graves' hyperthyroidism and ophthalmopathy.

The source was peripheral blood mononuclear cells (PBMCs), collected at new diagnosis, from a patient treated with antithyroid drugs. The receptors derive from a woman younger than 35 with Graves disease.

This clonotype came up a few times. The rearrangement joins TRBV19 to TRBJ2-7, with 9 bases identical to TRBD1. Germline V CDR1 and CDR2: LNHDA, SQIVND (reference sequence). The CDR3 contains 14 residues. V trimming: 6 bases; J trimming: 3 bases; junction bases outside the gene matches: 6. The CDR3 coding sequence is TGTGCCAGTAGAACCGGACAGGGGATCTACGAGCAGTACTTC. Translated, it gives CASRTGQGIYEQYF.

V is TRBV15 and J is TRBJ1-2; D not certain. V shed 1 base and J shed 2 bases, with 11 bases lying between them. The length of the CDR3 is 15 residues. CDR1 and CDR2 from the germline V gene are LNHNV and YYDKDF (reference sequence). The CDR3 nucleotides read TGTGCCACCAGCAGAGGGGAGGGCGACAACTATGGCTACACCTTC. It encodes CATSRGEGDNYGYTF.

V is TRBV20-1 and J is TRBJ2-3; the D gene is possibly TRBD2 (6 bases). This CDR3 is 17 amino acids long. Trimming left V 0 bases short and J 1 base short, with 17 bases between. Germline assignment: CDR1 DFQATT and CDR2 SNEGSKA (reference sequence). The CDR3 bases are TGCAGTGCTAGAGATCCAAGCGGGCTAACGGGCACAGATACGCAGTATTTT. Translating gives CSARDPSGLTGTDTQYF.

This clonotype was counted at least ten times. V gene TRBV30 combines with J gene TRBJ2-7; 8 nucleotides agree with TRBD1. CDR3 length: 13 residues. V was clipped by 2 bases and J by 3 bases; unmatched bases: 3. CDR1 is GTSNPN and CDR2 is SVGIG in the germline V gene (reference sequence). The CDR3 DNA is TGTGCCTGGAGTATTGGACAGGGCTACGAGCAGTACTTC. It encodes CAWSIGQGYEQYF.

The V and J genes are TRBV20-1 and TRBJ1-5; D perhaps matches TRBD1 (6 bases). CDR1 is DFQATT, CDR2 SNEGSKA, per germline (reference sequence). The V and J ends lost 4 bases and 7 bases respectively, with 23 bases between them. CDR3 size: 16 residues. DNA for the CDR3: TGCAGTGCTACGCCCTTGGGCAGGGGAGCGGAACAGCCCCAGCATTTT. It is translated as CSATPLGRGAEQPQHF.

Many counts were recorded for this clonotype. The J gene is TRBJ2-3, the V gene TRBV2, with D hard to call. The CDR3 covers 15 residues. CDR1 SNHLY and CDR2 FYNNEI come from the germline V gene. Trimming pared 6 bases from V and 5 bases from J, leaving 18 bases between. The CDR3 here is CASSLYGTGRDTQYF. The CDR3 DNA reads as TGTGCCAGCAGCTTATATGGTACGGGTAGAGATACGCAGTATTTT.

The rearrangement uses TRBV25-1 and TRBJ2-1; no firm D call. CDR1 and CDR2 from the germline V gene are MGHDK and SYGVNS. CDR3 length equals 13 residues. V gave up 5 bases and J gave up 7 bases, with 12 bases separating them. CDR3 nucleotide sequence: TGTGCCAGCAGTCCCTCTCTACGAAATGAGCAGTTCTTC. Translated, it gives CASSPSLRNEQFF. Based on the CDR3 plus reference TRBV25-1 and TRBJ2-1, the full variable domain is EADIYQTPRYLVIGTGKKITLECSQTMGHDKMYWYQQDPGMELHLIHYSYGVNSTEKGDLSSESTVSRIRTEHFPLTLESARPSHTSQYLCASSPSLRNEQFFGPGTRLTVL.

The chain is built from TRBV9 and TRBJ2-7, with 10 bases identical to TRBD1. With V trimmed by 1 base and J by 6 bases, 4 bases remained unmatched. The CDR3 has 14 residues. Germline assignment: CDR1 SGDLS and CDR2 YYNGEE. CDR3 DNA: TGTGCCAGCAGCGTAAGGGGACAGGGGAGCGAGCAGTACTTC. Its protein is CASSVRGQGSEQYF.

This clonotype was observed at least ten times. V is TRBV11-2 and J is TRBJ2-7; 11 nucleotides match TRBD2. There are 17 residues in the CDR3. Germline-derived CDR1 and CDR2 are SGHAT and FQNNGV. V dropped 2 bases and J dropped 4; count of bases not matched to a gene: 10. The CDR3 sequence: CASSLLPTSGTRYEQYF. Here the CDR3 DNA reads TGTGCCAGCAGCTTACTGCCGACTAGCGGGACTCGGTACGAGCAGTACTTC.

This clonotype was counted a few times. The gene calls are TRBV24-1 and TRBJ1-5; perhaps TRBD1 as D (5 bases). The germline V gene encodes CDR1 KGHDR and CDR2 SFDVKD. CDR3 length: 16 residues. Trimming took 4 bases from V and 1 from J, leaving 13 bases between them. As DNA, the CDR3 is TGTGCCACCAGTGACCATCGGGGGGTCAGCAATCAGCCCCAGCATTTT. This codes for CATSDHRGVSNQPQHF.

This clonotype was picked up many times. This CDR3 reads CASSRARGSQETQYF. The CDR3 DNA sequence: TGTGCCAGCAGCCGGGCCCGGGGCTCACAAGAGACCCAGTACTTC. The chain employs TRBV7-6 and TRBJ2-5; D possibly matches TRBD1 or TRBD2 (5 bases each). V lost 5 bases and J lost 2, with 15 bases in between. The germline V gene encodes CDR1 SGHVS and CDR2 FNYEAQ. The CDR3 consists of 15 residues.

As to this clonotype: A read error may explain this, as a much larger clone is one base away. This chain joins TRBV18 and TRBJ2-1; D is uncertain. CDR1 is KGHSH, CDR2 LQKENI, per germline. The CDR3 covers 13 residues. V lost 3 bases and J 10 bases, leaving 13 bases between the germline ends. In DNA, the CDR3 is TGTGCCAGCTCACCTTACCTTTCCTACGAGCAGTTCTTC. Translating gives CASSPYLSYEQFF.

On this clonotype: A read error is possible here, since a much larger clone lies one base away. The V and J genes are TRBV7-6 and TRBJ2-2, with TRBD1 matching over 8 bases. Germline V gives CDR1 SGHVS, CDR2 FNYEAQ. V was pared by 5 bases and J by 4 bases, with 0 bases of the junction left unmatched. The CDR3 loop spans 13 amino acids. The CDR3 nucleotides are TGTGCCAGCAGCACAGGGGGCACCGGGGAGCTGTTTTTT. Translating gives CASSTGGTGELFF.

At least ten counts were recorded for this clonotype. This chain links TRBV4-3 with TRBJ1-1; D is ambiguous. V lost 0 bases to trimming and J lost 7 bases, with 15 bases between them. Germline V gene data show CDR1 as LGHNA and CDR2 as YSLEER. The CDR3 is 15 amino acids. The CDR3: CASSQEWAIHHEAFF. CDR3 nucleotide sequence: TGCGCCAGCAGCCAAGAATGGGCAATACATCATGAAGCTTTCTTT.

This clonotype was counted many times. This chain joins TRBV25-1 and TRBJ1-1; possible D gene TRBD1, 5 bases. Germline assignment: CDR1 MGHDK and CDR2 SYGVNS. Trimming removed 3 bases from V and 4 bases from J, with 9 bases in between. CDR3 length: 13 residues. Here the CDR3 reads CASSESGFTEAFF. The DNA of the CDR3 is TGTGCCAGCAGTGAGTCAGGGTTCACTGAAGCTTTCTTT.

This clonotype was counted ten times or more. This rearrangement joins TRBV9 to TRBJ2-7; D remains unclear. CDR3 length equals 11 residues. Deletions cut 2 bases from V and 2 bases from J, with 2 bases between. CDR1 and CDR2 (germline): SGDLS, YYNGEE. In nucleotides, the CDR3 is TGTGCCAGCAGCGTCGCCTACGAGCAGTACTTC. Its protein product is CASSVAYEQYF.

This clonotype was detected many times. The chain employs TRBV11-2 and TRBJ2-5; D is undetermined. CDR3 length: 13 residues. Germline CDR1 and CDR2: SGHAT and FQNNGV. Deletions cut 3 bases from V and 1 base from J, with 6 bases between. The CDR3 coding sequence is TGTGCCAGCAGCTTTTTACCCCAAGAGACCCAGTACTTC. It specifies CASSFLPQETQYF.

Concerning this clonotype: This could be a read error, since a much larger clone is one nucleotide away. The chain recombines TRBV10-2 with TRBJ2-2; D is ambiguous. This CDR3 is 14 amino acids long. Germline-derived CDR1 and CDR2 are WSHSY and SAAADI. DNA for the CDR3: TGTGCCAGCCGCGGCAGGCCGAACACCGGGGAGCTGTTTTTT. Its protein is CASRGRPNTGELFF.

This clonotype was picked up many times. The rearrangement joins TRBV11-3 to TRBJ2-1, with 12 bases matching TRBD2. The CDR3 runs 15 residues. The germline V gene encodes CDR1 SGHNT and CDR2 YENEEA. V dropped 2 bases and J dropped 10; count of bases not matched to a gene: 6. CDR3 protein: CASSLRLAGEREQFF. Here the CDR3 DNA reads TGTGCCAGCAGCTTAAGACTAGCGGGAGAACGAGAGCAGTTCTTC.

This clonotype was seen at least ten times. It is likely a read error: a sequence one base away is far more abundant. This sequence joins TRBV6-1 and TRBJ2-1, with 7 bases fitting TRBD1. The CDR3 is 14 residues long. Unmatched junction bases numbered 12, after V lost 6 bases and J lost 10 bases. Germline CDR1 and CDR2: MNHNS and SASEGT. The CDR3 DNA follows: TGTGCCAGCAGCATCGGGACAGAGGCTTACGAGCAGTTCTTC. It codes for CASSIGTEAYEQFF.